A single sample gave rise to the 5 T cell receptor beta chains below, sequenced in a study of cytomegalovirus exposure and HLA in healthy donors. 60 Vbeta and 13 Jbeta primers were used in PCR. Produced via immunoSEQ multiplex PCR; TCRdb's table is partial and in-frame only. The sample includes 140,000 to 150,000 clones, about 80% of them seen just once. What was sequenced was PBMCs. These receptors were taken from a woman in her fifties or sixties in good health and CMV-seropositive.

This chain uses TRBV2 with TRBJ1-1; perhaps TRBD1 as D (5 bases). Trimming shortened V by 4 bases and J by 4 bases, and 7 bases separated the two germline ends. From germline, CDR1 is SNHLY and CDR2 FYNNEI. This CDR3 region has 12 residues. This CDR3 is CASSGGGTEAFF. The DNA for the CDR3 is TGTGCCAGCAGTGGGGGGGGCACTGAAGCTTTCTTT.

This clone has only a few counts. CDR3 residues: CASSEPPLSLENIQYF. In DNA form, the CDR3 reads TGTGCCAGCAGTGAACCGCCCTTATCTCTGGAGAACATTCAGTACTTC. The chain couples TRBV6-1 to TRBJ2-4; no reliable D call. The V end lost 2 bases, the J end lost 7 bases, and 18 bases lay between the germline ends. CDR3 length equals 16 residues. CDR1 is MNHNS, CDR2 SASEGT, per germline.

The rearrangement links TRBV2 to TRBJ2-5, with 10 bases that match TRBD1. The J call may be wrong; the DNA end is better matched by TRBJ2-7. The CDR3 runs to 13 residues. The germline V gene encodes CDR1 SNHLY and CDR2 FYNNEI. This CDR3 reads CASSVDRGGEQYF. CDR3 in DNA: TGTGCCAGCAGTGTGGACAGGGGGGGCGAGCAGTACTTC.

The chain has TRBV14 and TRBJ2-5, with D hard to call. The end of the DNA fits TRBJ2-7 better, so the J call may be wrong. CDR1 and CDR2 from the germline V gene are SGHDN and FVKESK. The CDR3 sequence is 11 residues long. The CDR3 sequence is CASSHSYEQYF. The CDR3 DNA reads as TGTGCCAGCAGCCATTCCTACGAGCAGTACTTC.

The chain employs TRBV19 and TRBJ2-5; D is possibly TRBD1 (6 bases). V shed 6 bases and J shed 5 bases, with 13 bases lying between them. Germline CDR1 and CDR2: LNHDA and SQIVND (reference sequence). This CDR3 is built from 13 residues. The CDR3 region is CASREDSMETQYF. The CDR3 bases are TGTGCCAGTAGGGAGGACAGTATGGAGACCCAGTACTTC.